This T cell receptor beta chain was sequenced for a study of CD8 T cells in Susac syndrome (dated by TCRdb to between 2018 and 2020). The study in broad terms: The study used repertoire sequencing to test whether antigen drove CD8+ T cell activation and differentiation in Susac syndrome. CD8+ T cell repertoire clonality was compared between approximately 12 healthy donors, some 14 Susac syndrome patients and roughly 15 multiple sclerosis patients.

Summary of the overall study and its limitations: The number of individuals in the TCR sequencing and HLA analysis was recognized as being relatively small.

Peripheral blood CD8+ and CD4+ T cells from healthy donors, Susac syndrome patients and multiple sclerosis patients were profiled by high-throughput TCR beta sequencing. Healthy donors were age- and sex-matched controls. CD8+ TEMRA cells were enriched by FACS, while bulk CD8+ and CD4+ T cells were purified by magnetic negative isolation. Blood was drawn into EDTA tubes, processed within 24 hours, and PBMCs were isolated by density gradient centrifugation. PBMCs intended for TCR sequencing were cryopreserved in liquid nitrogen and thawed later in a water bath at 37 degrees C. The sorted or isolated CD4+, CD8+ and CD8+ TEMRA cells reached a purity of at least 90%. RNA was extracted using the RNeasy kit, and roughly 0.5 to 1 microgram was reverse transcribed with random hexamers. The immunoSEQ multiplex PCR assay, covering 54 Vbeta and 13 Jbeta segments, was used to amplify TCR beta CDR3 regions. PCR amplification bias was corrected by using a synthetic template baseline for primer optimization and computational correction. The published analysis was carried out like this. Reads were assigned to V, D and J genes according to IMGT and analyzed in immunoSEQ Analyzer, with only productive sequences retained. To calculate clonality, Shannon entropy was normalized by log2 of the number of productive unique sequences and then subtracted from one. For each patient and control, public and private clones were evaluated within the 100 most prevalent clones. Clones were defined as Susac-specific when absent from the healthy and MS cohorts, from roughly 1,000 published viral clones and from other ImmuneACCESS disease sequences. TCRdb passed the public sequencing reads through fastp at Q25 and MiXCR, retaining productive beta sequences. Under each unique CDR3 protein, matching rows form one entry showing the most common genes and DNA. TCRdb's processing, not the authors', yielded these V and J calls. The table for this sample lists around 59,000 distinct CDR3 sequences; just over 90% of them were counted only once. The ten largest clones capture just under 0.2% of the sample.

As concerns this clonotype: The antigen this receptor binds is unknown. Per-base qualities were not stored, and no clone one base away is much larger.

Inclusive of the bounding cysteine and phenylalanine, the CDR3 is 14 residues long. The CDR3 DNA has 42 bases and is translated from base 1. Trimming costs V 1 base and J 4 bases, and their ends lie 13 bases apart. The germline V gene (reference sequence) yields GTSNPN for CDR1 and SVGIG for CDR2. Sequenced input: CD8+ T cells from PBMCs. The rearranged segments are TRBV30 and TRBJ1-2; perhaps TRBD1 is the D gene, with 5 bases matching. The sequence was collected from a human donor in good health. The CDR3 in this case is CAWSELGGVYGYTF. The DNA is as follows: TGTGCCTGGAGTGAACTGGGGGGAGTCTATGGCTACACCTTC.